This is a list of T cell receptor beta chains from one sample in a study of T cells after yellow fever vaccination. TCRdb used MiXCR to reprocess the 5' RACE reads, holding one entry per CDR3 protein. The data hold under 200,000 distinct CDR3 sequences, with more than 5.5% observed a single time. This sample comprised CD4+ T cells sorted from PBMCs, obtained 4 to 5 days after the first yellow fever vaccination. These receptors all come from a man younger than 35 who received the YFV17D yellow fever vaccine. Each CDR3 is given with its conserved first and last residue. The order of the fields is V gene, clone size, J gene, CDR3 protein. A clone size is listed for some rows: how often the clone was seen (once, few, many), or a class if it is expanded.

TRBV18,-,TRBJ1-1,CASSGQGLNTEAFF
TRBV12-3/TRBV12-4,many,TRBJ1-2,CASSLRSGIADGYTF
TRBV30,-,TRBJ1-2,CAWSVMWQGGSNYGYTF
TRBV20-1,many,TRBJ2-3,CSGTGTGTQYF
TRBV6-2/TRBV6-3,many,TRBJ2-3,CASSLQGAEDTQYF
TRBV7-2,few,TRBJ2-2,CASSLAPSGGPWAGELFF
TRBV5-1,few,TRBJ2-1,CASSLRAGTGHNEQFF
TRBV5-1,many,TRBJ2-7,CASSLRWGQSDEQYF
TRBV4-1,many,TRBJ2-1,CASSHLLRALYNEQFF
TRBV4-2,many,TRBJ2-1,CASSQSGGSSYNEQFF
TRBV5-5,-,TRBJ2-5,CASSSGPTQETQYF
TRBV28,many,TRBJ2-4,CASSPFLAKNIQYF
TRBV4-3,many,TRBJ2-1,CASSQVRESNEQFF
TRBV5-5,-,TRBJ2-2,CASSLVQGRTGELFF
TRBV10-3,many,TRBJ1-5,CAISEDRVDQPQHF
TRBV19,-,TRBJ1-1,CASSIGTYTEAFF
TRBV20-1,many,TRBJ1-1,CSVLSAGTNTEAFF
TRBV15,-,TRBJ1-1,CATSRDPWTGTEAFF
TRBV5-1,-,TRBJ1-1,CASSLAVRNTEAFF
TRBV9,many,TRBJ2-3,CASSVAQVDADTQYF
TRBV30,-,TRBJ2-2,CAWSIWRGIGELFF
TRBV6-2/TRBV6-3,many,TRBJ1-6,CATRDPYVVTPLHF
TRBV7-8,many,TRBJ2-7,CASSRLGEQYF
TRBV7-9,few,TRBJ1-4,CASSLGTLVEKLFF
TRBV11-2,few,TRBJ1-3,CASSQSPRNTIYF
TRBV7-9,many,TRBJ2-1,CASSLALAGVYNEQFF
TRBV27,many,TRBJ2-2,CASSFSVKPWEMNTGELFF
TRBV12-3/TRBV12-4,many,TRBJ1-2,CASSFGLGQFYGYTF
TRBV4-3,many,TRBJ2-3,CASSHAQGDDTQYF
TRBV5-5,many,TRBJ1-2,CASSRYGGEYAF
TRBV12-3/TRBV12-4,many,TRBJ1-5,CASSSGQGGYQPQHF
TRBV5-6,-,TRBJ1-5,CASSENLHQPQHF
TRBV5-1,many,TRBJ1-5,CASSLDVGGNQPQHF
TRBV6-2/TRBV6-3,-,TRBJ1-5,CASSYRVGDRGPNQPQHF
TRBV5-1,once,TRBJ2-5,CASSLNSEETQYF
TRBV4-3,many,TRBJ2-1,CASSQESTASYNEQFF
TRBV11-2,few,TRBJ2-3,CASSLDASGGDTQYF
TRBV5-1,few,TRBJ2-5,CASSLVEGSETQYF
TRBV9,-,TRBJ2-5,CASSRGQGGETQYF
TRBV6-5,-,TRBJ1-1,CASSLQGTPTNTEAFF
TRBV7-2,few,TRBJ1-5,CASSLARSNQPQHF
TRBV3-1,-,TRBJ1-3,CASSQAWITLTKQLRTIYF